This T cell receptor (beta chain) was sequenced during a study of T-cell memory formation after mild COVID-19. Findings and caveats of the study: There were some responding clones in pre-infection memory, which suggested that cross-reactive memory had joined.

TCRdb called the 5' RACE reads again in MiXCR, with one record for every CDR3 protein. This sample has hundreds of thousands of distinct CDR3 sequences, with approximately 21% found just once. For this clonotype: Its antigen is unidentified.

Germline-derived CDR1 and CDR2 are LNHDA and SQIVND (reference sequence). This CDR3 region has 14 residues. The J segment lost 6 bases and the V segment lost 1 base, leaving 6 bases of the junction unmatched. The rearrangement links TRBV19 to TRBJ2-7, with 7 bases matching TRBD1. The sequenced sample consisted of PBMCs or a T cell subset sorted from them (not recorded which). This sequence was found in an adult woman who had mild COVID-19 (a few samples of this study predate the infection). Cell type and time point are not known. The chain's CDR3 is CASSIGTGRGEQYF. CDR3 nucleotide sequence: TGTGCCAGTAGTATAGGGACAGGCCGAGGCGAGCAGTACTTC. Drawing the rest from reference TRBV19 and TRBJ2-7, the complete variable domain is DGGITQSPKYLFRKEGQNVTLSCEQNLNHDAMYWYRQDPGQGLRLIYYSQIVNDFQKGDIAEGYSVSREKKESFPLTVTSAQKNPTAFYLCASSIGTGRGEQYFGPGTRLTVT.